This paragraph reports one T cell receptor beta chain. The antigen is unknown. The PCR contained 60 Vbeta and 13 Jbeta primers. Produced via immunoSEQ multiplex PCR; TCRdb's table is partial and in-frame only. The profile shows some 200,000 clones, around 86% of them singletons. The sample belongs to a study of cytomegalovirus exposure and HLA in healthy donors. Trimming stripped 0 bases from V and 5 bases from J, with 13 bases between. Germline CDR1 is MNHEY and CDR2 is SVGAGI. This CDR3 comprises 15 residues. General study findings and limits: Sequencing had likely introduced a cluster of highly shared sequence variants as an artifact.

Source material: PBMCs. This chain links TRBV6-5 with TRBJ2-5; D remains unclear. This clonotype was sampled from a woman aged 45-60 years in good health and CMV-seropositive. The CDR3 sequence: CASSYSAQVGETQYF. Written as DNA, the CDR3 is TGTGCCAGCAGTTACTCCGCCCAGGTGGGCGAGACCCAGTACTTC.